The text below deals with one TCR beta chain. Antigen unknown. The sample belongs to a study of T cell responses to AZD1222 COVID-19 vaccine. The study's findings and limits: Seropositivity was recorded at baseline in only 6 or 7 AZD1222 recipients.

Some clones are missing from TCRdb's copy, which holds only in-frame ones; the method was immunoSEQ multiplex PCR. The sample yields 120,000 to 150,000 clones, around nine tenths seen once. This CDR3 region has 13 residues. Germline trimming cut 3 bases from V and 6 bases from J; bases unmatched to any gene: 4. The receptor comes from an adult in good health. V and J are TRBV12-3 or TRBV12-4 and TRBJ1-1, with 7 bases that match TRBD1. The starting material was peripheral blood, obtained on day 0 of AZD1222 vaccination. This chain's CDR3 is CASSLYQGAEAFF. CDR3 DNA sequence: TGTGCCAGCAGTTTGTATCAGGGGGCTGAAGCTTTCTTT.